This record covers a single T cell receptor beta chain. Its antigen is undetermined. This entry comes from a study of CD8 T cells in ankylosing spondylitis. The CDR3 length is 16 residues. V dropped 1 base and J dropped 0 bases, with 11 bases sitting between them. The germline gives CDR1 SEHNR, CDR2 FQNEAQ (reference sequence). Each CDR3 protein gets one entry after TCRdb re-called the 5' RACE reads with MiXCR. The sample includes under 550,000 distinct CDR3 sequences, 20% to 30% of them seen just once. Notes on the study in general: Characteristic of ankylosing spondylitis blood, it appeared, was a TCR beta motif comprising about eight highly homologous variants.

Sequenced: blood, either unsorted or a sorted T cell fraction (not recorded which). This clonotype was sampled from a male donor with ankylosing spondylitis. The V and J genes are TRBV7-9 and TRBJ2-3; D possibly corresponds to TRBD2 (6 bases). CDR3 bases: TGTGCCAGCAGCTTAGGGGTAGCGGAGAGCACAGATACGCAGTATTTT. Translation: CASSLGVAESTDTQYF.